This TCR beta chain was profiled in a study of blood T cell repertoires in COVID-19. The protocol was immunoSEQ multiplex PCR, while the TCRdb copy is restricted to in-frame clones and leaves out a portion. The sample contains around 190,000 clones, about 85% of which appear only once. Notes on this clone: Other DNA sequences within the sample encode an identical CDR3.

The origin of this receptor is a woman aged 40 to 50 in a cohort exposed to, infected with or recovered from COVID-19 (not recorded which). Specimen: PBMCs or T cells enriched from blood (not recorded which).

The CDR3 spells CASSSTGLNTEAFF. CDR3 nucleotides: TGCGCCAGCAGCTCGACAGGGTTGAACACTGAAGCTTTCTTT. The rearrangement joins TRBV5-1 to TRBJ1-1; 7 bases fit TRBD1. Germline V gene data show CDR1 as SGHRS and CDR2 as YFSETQ. This CDR3 has 14 amino acids. Losses at the gene ends were 3 bases for V and 0 bases for J; bases not matched to a gene: 2.